These T cell receptor beta chains were read from a single sample in a study of T cell responses to AZD1222 COVID-19 vaccine. This table comes from immunoSEQ multiplex PCR, and its TCRdb copy is limited to in-frame clones, with some not included. The sample consists of 140,000 to 150,000 clones, 93% of them appearing once. Sequences were derived from peripheral blood, sampled on day 0 of AZD1222 vaccination. These receptor sequences come from an adult in good health. CDR3s include the opening cysteine and the closing phenylalanine or tryptophan. D genes are given only for firm matches. Not all rows give a size; the values are once, few, many and, for expanded clones, a class.

j_call: TRBJ2-1; v_call: TRBV24-1; clone_size: once; d_call: .; cdr3_aa: CATSDYRAGANEQFF; cdr3_nt: TGTGCCACCAGTGATTACAGGGCCGGTGCCAATGAGCAGTTCTTC
j_call: TRBJ2-7; v_call: TRBV28; clone_size: .; d_call: TRBD2; cdr3_aa: CASSLLTSGSANEQYF; cdr3_nt: TGTGCCAGCAGCCTACTGACTAGCGGGAGTGCGAACGAGCAGTACTTC
j_call: TRBJ2-3; v_call: TRBV27; clone_size: .; d_call: .; cdr3_aa: CASSPTRLGDTQYF; cdr3_nt: TGTGCCAGCAGCCCGACCCGACTGGGAGATACGCAGTATTTT
j_call: TRBJ2-3; v_call: TRBV3-1/TRBV3-2; clone_size: .; d_call: .; cdr3_aa: CASSQYITDTQYF; cdr3_nt: TGTGCCAGCAGCCAATACATCACAGATACGCAGTATTTT
j_call: TRBJ2-1; v_call: TRBV5-1; clone_size: .; d_call: TRBD1; cdr3_aa: CASSLAPGGYNEQFF; cdr3_nt: TGCGCCAGCAGCTTGGCTCCAGGGGGCTACAATGAGCAGTTCTTC
j_call: TRBJ2-1; v_call: TRBV2; clone_size: .; d_call: TRBD2; cdr3_aa: CASRSGTSGMGEQFF; cdr3_nt: TGTGCCAGCAGGTCGGGGACTAGCGGGATGGGTGAGCAGTTCTTC
j_call: TRBJ1-2; v_call: TRBV12-3/TRBV12-4; clone_size: .; d_call: .; cdr3_aa: CASSLRGYGYTF; cdr3_nt: TGTGCCAGCAGTTTGCGGGGGTATGGCTACACCTTC
j_call: TRBJ2-2; v_call: TRBV6-1; clone_size: .; d_call: TRBD1; cdr3_aa: CASSEGDRAGELFF; cdr3_nt: TGTGCCAGCAGTGAAGGGGACAGGGCCGGGGAGCTGTTTTTT
j_call: TRBJ1-2; v_call: TRBV5-1; clone_size: few; d_call: TRBD1; cdr3_aa: CASSSGQNANYGYTF; cdr3_nt: TGCGCCAGCAGCTCGGGACAGAATGCTAACTATGGCTACACCTTC
j_call: TRBJ2-1; v_call: TRBV19; clone_size: .; d_call: TRBD1; cdr3_aa: CASSTDTGGTYNEQFF; cdr3_nt: TGTGCCAGTAGTACTGATACAGGGGGAACGTACAATGAGCAGTTCTTC
j_call: TRBJ1-5; v_call: TRBV30; clone_size: .; d_call: .; cdr3_aa: CACGSGASQPQHF; cdr3_nt: TGTGCCTGCGGGTCAGGGGCTAGTCAGCCCCAGCATTTT
j_call: TRBJ1-2; v_call: TRBV9; clone_size: once; d_call: .; cdr3_aa: CASSVGGGRSYGYTF; cdr3_nt: TGTGCCAGCAGCGTAGGGGGAGGGCGGTCCTATGGCTACACCTTC
j_call: TRBJ2-5; v_call: TRBV7-6; clone_size: .; d_call: TRBD1; cdr3_aa: CASSLDRGPQETQYF; cdr3_nt: TGTGCCAGCAGCCTCGACAGGGGCCCCCAAGAGACCCAGTACTTC
j_call: TRBJ1-2; v_call: TRBV28; clone_size: .; d_call: .; cdr3_aa: CASRSFGTRNYGYTF; cdr3_nt: TGTGCCAGCAGGTCATTCGGGACACGGAACTATGGCTACACCTTC